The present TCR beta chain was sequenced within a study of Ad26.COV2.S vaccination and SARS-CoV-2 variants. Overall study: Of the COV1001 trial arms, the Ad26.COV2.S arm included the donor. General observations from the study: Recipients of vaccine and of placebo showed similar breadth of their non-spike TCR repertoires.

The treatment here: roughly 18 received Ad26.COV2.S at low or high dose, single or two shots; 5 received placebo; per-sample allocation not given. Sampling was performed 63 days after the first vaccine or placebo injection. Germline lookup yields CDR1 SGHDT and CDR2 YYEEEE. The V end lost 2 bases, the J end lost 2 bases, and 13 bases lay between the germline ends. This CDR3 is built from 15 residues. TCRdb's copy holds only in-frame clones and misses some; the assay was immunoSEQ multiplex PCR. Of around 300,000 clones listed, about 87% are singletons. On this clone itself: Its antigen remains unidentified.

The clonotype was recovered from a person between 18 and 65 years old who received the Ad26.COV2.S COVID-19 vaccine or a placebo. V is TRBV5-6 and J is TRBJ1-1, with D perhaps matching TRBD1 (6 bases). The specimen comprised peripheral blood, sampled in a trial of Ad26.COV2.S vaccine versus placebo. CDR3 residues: CASSLVPGTNTEAFF. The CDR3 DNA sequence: TGTGCCAGCAGCTTAGTACCAGGGACAAACACTGAAGCTTTCTTT.